A single sample is the source of the 18 T cell receptor beta chains below, sequenced in a study of response to subunit inactivated influenza vaccine. TCRdb used MiXCR to reprocess the RT-PCR reads, holding one entry per CDR3 protein. The table records 700,000 to 900,000 distinct CDR3 sequences, around 21% of them present only once. The sequencing here drew on PBMCs from blood, taken roughly 5 days after vaccination. These TCRs come from a man aged 45 to 65 who received an inactivated influenza vaccine.

This chain links TRBV10-2 with TRBJ2-1; D possibly matches TRBD1 or TRBD2 (6 bases each). V was shortened by 7 bases and J by 4 bases, with 11 bases between the two germline ends. The V gene's germline CDR1 is WSHSY and CDR2 SAAADI. CDR3 length: 13 amino acids. CDR3 coding DNA: TGCGCCAGCATCAAGGGGGGTTACAATGAGCAGTTCTTC. This gives the protein CASIKGGYNEQFF.

This clonotype was detected many times. V gene TRBV12-3 or TRBV12-4 combines with J gene TRBJ1-2; TRBD1 matches 8 bases. The CDR3 runs to 16 residues. J lost 4 bases, V lost 5 bases, and 12 bases had no gene match. The CDR3 nucleotides read TGTGCCAGCAGTACCCAGGACAGGGCCACTTTCTATGGCTACACCTTC. As protein: CASSTQDRATFYGYTF.

There are a few counts of this clonotype. The chain carries TRBV10-3 and TRBJ2-1; 7 bases line up with TRBD1. V was clipped by 0 bases and J by 8 bases; unmatched bases: 4. CDR3 length: 14 amino acids. Germline V CDR1 and CDR2: ENHRY, SYGVKD. The CDR3 region is CAISESRQGDEQFF. For the CDR3, the DNA is TGTGCCATCAGTGAGTCCCGACAGGGAGATGAGCAGTTCTTC.

The chain recombines TRBV4-3 with TRBJ2-5; D not resolved. Germline V lookup: CDR1 LGHNA, CDR2 YSLEER. V was trimmed by 2 bases and J by 1 base, leaving 5 bases between them. The CDR3 has 13 residues. The CDR3 bases are TGCGCCAGCAGCCAATACATCCAAGAGACCCAGTACTTC. Protein product: CASSQYIQETQYF.

This clonotype was observed at least ten times. The DNA for the CDR3 is TGTGCCATCAGCCAGACAGGGGTAGAGCAGTACTTC. This sequence encodes CAISQTGVEQYF. This chain uses TRBV10-3 with TRBJ2-7; 8 positions match TRBD1. CDR1 ENHRY and CDR2 SYGVKD come from the germline V gene. V lost 6 bases and J lost 7; bases outside the gene matches: 5. The CDR3 runs 12 residues.

This clonotype turned up a few times. Written as DNA, the CDR3 is TGTGCCACCAGCAGTACCGGGACAACCCTATTCTCTGGAAACACCATATATTTT. Amino acids: CATSSTGTTLFSGNTIYF. This chain joins TRBV15 and TRBJ1-3; weak D call: TRBD1 (6 bases). The CDR3 runs to 18 residues. From germline, CDR1 is LNHNV and CDR2 YYDKDF (reference sequence). Trimming cost V 3 bases and J 0 bases, with 18 bases left between them.

The J gene is TRBJ2-7, the V gene TRBV5-1; tentative D call: TRBD1 (5 bases). Trimming took off 0 bases at V and 5 bases at J, with 15 bases between the two ends. Looked up from germline, CDR1 is SGHRS and CDR2 is YFSETQ. The CDR3 is 15 amino acids. CDR3 in amino acids: CASSLAPLDSNEQYF. The CDR3 coding sequence is TGCGCCAGCAGCTTGGCCCCCCTCGACAGTAACGAGCAGTACTTC. Filled out from reference TRBV5-1 and TRBJ2-7, the complete variable domain reads KAGVTQTPRYLIKTRGQQVTLSCSPISGHRSVSWYQQTPGQGLQFLFEYFSETQRNKGNFPGRFSGRQFSNSRSEMNVSTLELGDSALYLCASSLAPLDSNEQYFGPGTRLTVT.

V and J are TRBV20-1 and TRBJ1-1, with unresolved D. Trimming removed 1 base from V and 6 bases from J, with 9 bases in between. This CDR3 has 12 amino acids. Germline values: CDR1 DFQATT, CDR2 SNEGSKA (reference sequence). As DNA, the CDR3 is TGCAGTGCTAGAGTCACCGCCGCTGAAGCTTTCTTT. Amino acid sequence: CSARVTAAEAFF.

V is TRBV20-1 and J is TRBJ1-1, with 8 bases matching TRBD1. The V segment lost 7 bases and the J segment 1 base; nucleotides outside the gene matches: 2. CDR1 is DFQATT and CDR2 is SNEGSKA in the germline V gene (reference sequence). The CDR3 spans 12 residues. Written as DNA, the CDR3 is TGCAGTGTCAGGGGGCAGAACACTGAAGCTTTCTTT. Protein product: CSVRGQNTEAFF.

This clonotype was seen a few times. The CDR3 DNA reads as TGTGCCAGCAGTTTACGCCTCGGGACCGATTCCTACGAGCAGTACTTC. Translated: CASSLRLGTDSYEQYF. The chain couples TRBV28 to TRBJ2-7, with D perhaps being TRBD1 or TRBD2 (5 bases each). Germline values: CDR1 MDHEN, CDR2 SYDVKM. This CDR3 spans 16 amino acids. V was pared by 2 bases and J by 1 base, with 15 bases between.

V and J are TRBV5-1 and TRBJ2-5; 8 nucleotides agree with TRBD2. CDR1 and CDR2 (germline): SGHRS, YFSETQ. V trimming: 5 bases; J trimming: 1 base; junction bases outside the gene matches: 4. The CDR3 covers 14 residues. The DNA for the CDR3 is TGCGCCAGCAGAAATAGCGGGGTCCAAGAGACCCAGTACTTC. Residues: CASRNSGVQETQYF.

This clonotype has more than one count but fewer than ten. The chain recombines TRBV5-1 with TRBJ2-7; 12 bases are a match to TRBD1. CDR1 and CDR2 from the germline V gene are SGHRS and YFSETQ. V gave up 6 bases and J gave up 5 bases; unmatched junction bases: 12. The CDR3 spans 16 residues. The CDR3 DNA sequence: TGCGCCAGCACCCGAGGAGGGACAGGGGGCATCGACGAGCAGTACTTC. Its translation: CASTRGGTGGIDEQYF.

This clonotype turned up a few times. V is TRBV20-1 and J is TRBJ2-1; D perhaps matches TRBD1 (6 bases). This CDR3 contains 15 residues. Germline-derived CDR1 and CDR2 are DFQATT and SNEGSKA (reference sequence). Trimming removed 2 bases from V and 4 bases from J, with 15 bases in between. The CDR3 coding sequence is TGCAGTGCTAGACAAGTAGGGGGTTCATACAATGAGCAGTTCTTC. Translation gives CSARQVGGSYNEQFF.

The CDR3 spells CASSFNVQAETQYF. DNA of the CDR3: TGTGCCAGCAGCTTCAATGTCCAGGCGGAGACCCAGTACTTC. The rearrangement uses TRBV7-9 and TRBJ2-5; D is ambiguous. This CDR3 has 14 residues. V lost 3 bases, J lost 5 bases, and 13 bases lay in between. Germline assignment: CDR1 SEHNR and CDR2 FQNEAQ (reference sequence).

A few counts support this clonotype. This chain connects TRBV5-1 to TRBJ2-2, with a possible D match to TRBD2 (5 bases). Germline V gene data show CDR1 as SGHRS and CDR2 as YFSETQ. There are 15 residues in the CDR3. V was clipped by 0 bases and J by 5 bases, with 11 bases between them. CDR3 nucleotide sequence: TGCGCCAGCAGCTTGGCCCTTGGACTGACCGGGGAGCTGTTTTTT. This codes for CASSLALGLTGELFF. The whole variable domain, remainder taken from reference TRBV5-1 and TRBJ2-2, is KAGVTQTPRYLIKTRGQQVTLSCSPISGHRSVSWYQQTPGQGLQFLFEYFSETQRNKGNFPGRFSGRQFSNSRSEMNVSTLELGDSALYLCASSLALGLTGELFFGEGSRLTVL.

This clonotype was observed a handful of times. The chain is built from TRBV7-2 and TRBJ2-1; 9 bases agree with TRBD2. This CDR3 spans 16 amino acids. Germline V gene lookup returns CDR1 SGHTA and CDR2 FQGNSA. After removal of 1 base from V and 6 bases from J, the junction contained 7 bases not matched to a gene. The CDR3 DNA follows: TGTGCCAGCAGCTTAGGAATCGCGGGAGGGCGCAATGAGCAGTTCTTC. Translated: CASSLGIAGGRNEQFF.

The DNA for the CDR3 is TGTGCCAGCAGTCGGACAGGGAAGAACACTGAAGCTTTCTTT. This codes for CASSRTGKNTEAFF. The chain employs TRBV6-2 or TRBV6-3 and TRBJ1-1; 8 bases are shared with TRBD1. Germline V gene lookup returns CDR1 MNHEY and CDR2 SVGEGT. V lost 5 bases and J lost 1; bases outside the gene matches: 3. This CDR3 has 14 amino acids.

This clonotype was picked up many times. The V call is TRBV18, the J call TRBJ2-1; D perhaps matches TRBD1 (5 bases). This CDR3 is built from 15 residues. V dropped 0 bases and J dropped 7 bases, with 13 bases sitting between them. Germline assignment: CDR1 KGHSH and CDR2 LQKENI. The CDR3 region has the DNA TGTGCCAGCTCACCACCTTTCACAGGTTGGAATGAGCAGTTCTTC. It is translated as CASSPPFTGWNEQFF.